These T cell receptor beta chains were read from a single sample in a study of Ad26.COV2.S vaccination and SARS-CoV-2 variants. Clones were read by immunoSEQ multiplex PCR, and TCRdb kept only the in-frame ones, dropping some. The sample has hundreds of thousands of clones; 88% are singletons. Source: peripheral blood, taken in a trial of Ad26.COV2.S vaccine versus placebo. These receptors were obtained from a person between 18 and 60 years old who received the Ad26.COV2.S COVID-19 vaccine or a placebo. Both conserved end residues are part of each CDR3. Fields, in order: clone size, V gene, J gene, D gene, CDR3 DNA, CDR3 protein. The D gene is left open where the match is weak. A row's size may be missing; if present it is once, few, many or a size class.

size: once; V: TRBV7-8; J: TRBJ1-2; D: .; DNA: TGTGCCAGCAGCTTAGGGAGATCTGGCTACACCTTC; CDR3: CASSLGRSGYTF
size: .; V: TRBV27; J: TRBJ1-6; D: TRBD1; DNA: TGTGCCAGCAGTTTCGGGACAGCTAATTCACCCCTCCACTTT; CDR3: CASSFGTANSPLHF
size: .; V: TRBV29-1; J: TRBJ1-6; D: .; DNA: TGCAGCGTTGCTGGGGGGCGCGAGTCACCCCTCCACTTT; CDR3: CSVAGGRESPLHF
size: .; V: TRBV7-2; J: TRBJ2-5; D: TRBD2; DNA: TGTGCCAGCAGCTTAGGGGGGGGACCGTCGGAGACCCAGTACTTC; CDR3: CASSLGGGPSETQYF
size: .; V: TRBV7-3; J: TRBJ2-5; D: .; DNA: TGTGCCAGCAGCTTAAGAGGGATGAGAGAGACCCAGTACTTC; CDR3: CASSLRGMRETQYF
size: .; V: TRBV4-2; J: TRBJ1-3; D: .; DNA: TGTGCCAGCAGTAGTAATTTCGGGGGGGGCGAGGGAAACACCATATATTTT; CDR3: CASSSNFGGGEGNTIYF
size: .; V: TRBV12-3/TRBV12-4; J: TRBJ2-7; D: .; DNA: TGTGCCAGCACCCACAGGGTCGCCGAGCAGTACTTC; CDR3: CASTHRVAEQYF
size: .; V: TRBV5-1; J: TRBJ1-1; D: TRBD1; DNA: TGCGCCAGCAGCACGGGACAGGGGATGTTGGCTGAAGCTTTCTTT; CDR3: CASSTGQGMLAEAFF
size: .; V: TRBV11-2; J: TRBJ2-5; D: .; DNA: TGTGCCAGCAGCTTAGGGGGGAAAGAGACCCAGTACTTC; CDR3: CASSLGGKETQYF
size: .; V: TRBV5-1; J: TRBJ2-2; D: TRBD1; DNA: TGCGCCAGCAGCTTGGAGAGAGGACAGGTTTACGGGGAGCTGTTTTTT; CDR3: CASSLERGQVYGELFF
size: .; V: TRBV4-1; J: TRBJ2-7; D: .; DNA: TGCGCCAGCAGCCAAGATCGGGGCGGGTCCTACGAGCAGTACTTC; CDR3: CASSQDRGGSYEQYF
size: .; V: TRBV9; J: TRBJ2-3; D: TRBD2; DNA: TGTGCCAGCAGCGCTAGCGGCAGCACAGATACGCAGTATTTT; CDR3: CASSASGSTDTQYF
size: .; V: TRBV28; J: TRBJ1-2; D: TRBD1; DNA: TGTGCCACGGACAGGGGGAAAGAAATCTATGGCTACACCTTC; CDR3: CATDRGKEIYGYTF
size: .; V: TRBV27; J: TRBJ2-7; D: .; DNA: TGTGCCAGCTCAACGGGGGTGCCCTACGAGCAGTACTTC; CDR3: CASSTGVPYEQYF
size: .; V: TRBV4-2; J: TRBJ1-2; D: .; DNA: TGTGCCAGCAGCCAAGACATGTCCACGGCTATAGGCTACACCTTC; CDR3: CASSQDMSTAIGYTF
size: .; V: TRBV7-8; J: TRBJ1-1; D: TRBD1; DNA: TGTGCCAGCAGCCTGGGGCAGGGGGGTAGCACTGAAGCTTTCTTT; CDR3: CASSLGQGGSTEAFF
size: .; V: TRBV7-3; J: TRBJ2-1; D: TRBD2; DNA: TGTGCCAGCAGCGACCGTCGTGCGGGAGAAGGTCCAAGGCAGTTCTTC; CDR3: CASSDRRAGEGPRQFF
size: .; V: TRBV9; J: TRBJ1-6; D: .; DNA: TGTGCCAGCAGCGTAGACGAGGGCTCCTATAATTCACCCCTCCACTTT; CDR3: CASSVDEGSYNSPLHF
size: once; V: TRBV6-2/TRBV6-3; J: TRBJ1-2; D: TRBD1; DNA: TGTGCCAGCAGTAAAGACAGGGGATCGAACTATGGCTACACCTTC; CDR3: CASSKDRGSNYGYTF
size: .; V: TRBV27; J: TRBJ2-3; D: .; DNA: TGTGCCAGCAGTCGGGGTAACACAGGAACTAGCACAGATACGCAGTATTTT; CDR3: CASSRGNTGTSTDTQYF
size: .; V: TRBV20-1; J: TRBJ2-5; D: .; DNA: TGCAGTGCTAGTAGCTTACTTTCGGTACAAGGGGAGACCCAGTACTTC; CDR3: CSASSLLSVQGETQYF
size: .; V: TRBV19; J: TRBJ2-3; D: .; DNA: TGTGCCAGTAAAAGGGGATCTAGCACAGATACGCAGTATTTT; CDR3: CASKRGSSTDTQYF
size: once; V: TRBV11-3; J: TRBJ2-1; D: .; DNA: TGTGCCAGCAGCTTCGATTCCTACAATGAGCAGTTCTTC; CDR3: CASSFDSYNEQFF
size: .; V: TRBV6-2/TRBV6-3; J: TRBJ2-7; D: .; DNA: TGTGCCAGCAGTGTTACCGGGGGTTACGAGCAGTACTTC; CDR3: CASSVTGGYEQYF
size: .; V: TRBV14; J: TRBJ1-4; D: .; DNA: TGTGCCAGCAGCCAAGATTATGAGGGAGAACTGTTTTTT; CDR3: CASSQDYEGELFF